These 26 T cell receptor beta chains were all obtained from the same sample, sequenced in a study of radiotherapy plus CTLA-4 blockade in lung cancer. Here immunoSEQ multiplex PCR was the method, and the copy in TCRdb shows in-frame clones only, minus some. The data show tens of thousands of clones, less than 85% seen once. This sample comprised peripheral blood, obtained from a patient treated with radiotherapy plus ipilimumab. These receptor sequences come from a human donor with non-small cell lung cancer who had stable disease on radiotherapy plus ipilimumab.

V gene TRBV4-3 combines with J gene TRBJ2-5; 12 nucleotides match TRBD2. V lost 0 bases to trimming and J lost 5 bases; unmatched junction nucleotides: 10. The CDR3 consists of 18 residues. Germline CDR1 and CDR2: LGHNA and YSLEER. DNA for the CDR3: TGCGCCAGCAGCCAAGAGCCTAGCGGGGGGGCAGGACGGGAGACCCAGTACTTC. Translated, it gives CASSQEPSGGAGRETQYF.

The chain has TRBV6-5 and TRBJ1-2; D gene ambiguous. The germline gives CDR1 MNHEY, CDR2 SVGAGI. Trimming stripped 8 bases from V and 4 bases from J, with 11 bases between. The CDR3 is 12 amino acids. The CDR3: CASPTLLYGYTF. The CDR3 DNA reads TGTGCCAGCCCGACGCTGCTCTATGGCTACACCTTC.

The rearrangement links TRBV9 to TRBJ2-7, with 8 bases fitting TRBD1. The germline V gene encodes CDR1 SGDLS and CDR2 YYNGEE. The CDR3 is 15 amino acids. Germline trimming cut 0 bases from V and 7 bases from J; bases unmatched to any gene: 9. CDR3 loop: CASSVGGQGLEEQYF. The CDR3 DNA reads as TGTGCCAGCAGCGTAGGAGGACAGGGCCTCGAAGAGCAGTACTTC.

The CDR3 DNA is TGTGCCAGCGCCGGACAGCTGAACACTGAAGCTTTCTTT. Translation gives CASAGQLNTEAFF. The chain is built from TRBV19 and TRBJ1-1, with D perhaps TRBD1 (6 bases). V lost 9 bases, J lost 0 bases, and 11 bases lay in between. This CDR3 spans 13 amino acids. Germline-derived CDR1 and CDR2 are LNHDA and SQIVND (reference sequence).

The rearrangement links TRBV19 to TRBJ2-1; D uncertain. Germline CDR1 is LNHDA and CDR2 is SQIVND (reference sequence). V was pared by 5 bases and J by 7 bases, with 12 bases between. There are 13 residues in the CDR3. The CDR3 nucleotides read TGTGCCAGTAGTGCAGGAACGGCTAATGAGCAGTTCTTC. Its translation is CASSAGTANEQFF.

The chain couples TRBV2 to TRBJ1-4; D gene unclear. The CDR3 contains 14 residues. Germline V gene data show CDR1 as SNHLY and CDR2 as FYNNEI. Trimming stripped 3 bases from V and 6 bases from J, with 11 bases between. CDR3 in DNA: TGTGCCAGCAGTGACTTGGGGATGGATGAAAAACTGTTTTTT. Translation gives CASSDLGMDEKLFF.

The CDR3 loop reads CAISPEASNQPQHF. CDR3 bases: TGTGCCATCAGCCCCGAGGCGAGCAATCAGCCCCAGCATTTT. The genes are TRBV10-3 and TRBJ1-5; the D is unclear. Germline CDR1 reads ENHRY; CDR2 reads SYGVKD. This CDR3 is built from 14 residues. The V and J ends lost 6 bases and 1 base respectively, with 10 bases between them.

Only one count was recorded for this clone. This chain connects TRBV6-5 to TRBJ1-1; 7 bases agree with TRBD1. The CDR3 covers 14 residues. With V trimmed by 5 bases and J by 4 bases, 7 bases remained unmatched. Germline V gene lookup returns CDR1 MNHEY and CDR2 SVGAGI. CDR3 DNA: TGTGCCAGCAGTCCTACCCACAGGGGCACTGAAGCTTTCTTT. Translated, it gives CASSPTHRGTEAFF.

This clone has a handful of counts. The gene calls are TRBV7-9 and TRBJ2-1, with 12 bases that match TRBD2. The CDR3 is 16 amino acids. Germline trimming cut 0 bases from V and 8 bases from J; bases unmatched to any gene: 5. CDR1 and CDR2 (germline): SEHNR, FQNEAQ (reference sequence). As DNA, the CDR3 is TGTGCCAGCAGCTTAGCGGGGCTAGCGGGGGGGTATGAGCAGTTCTTC. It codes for CASSLAGLAGGYEQFF.

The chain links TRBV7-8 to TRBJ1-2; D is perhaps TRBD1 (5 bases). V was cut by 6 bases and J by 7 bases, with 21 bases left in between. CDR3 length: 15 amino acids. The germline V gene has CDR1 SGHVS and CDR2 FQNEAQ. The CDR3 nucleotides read TGTGCCAGCAGTCTATCCCTTACAGGCGCGAGTGGCTACACCTTC. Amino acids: CASSLSLTGASGYTF.

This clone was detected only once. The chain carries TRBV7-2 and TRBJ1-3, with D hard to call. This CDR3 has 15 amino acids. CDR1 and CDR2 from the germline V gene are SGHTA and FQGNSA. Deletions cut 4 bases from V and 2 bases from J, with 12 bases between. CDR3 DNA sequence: TGTGCCAGCAGCTCCAGTCGCCAGGCTGGAAACACCATATATTTT. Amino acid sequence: CASSSSRQAGNTIYF.

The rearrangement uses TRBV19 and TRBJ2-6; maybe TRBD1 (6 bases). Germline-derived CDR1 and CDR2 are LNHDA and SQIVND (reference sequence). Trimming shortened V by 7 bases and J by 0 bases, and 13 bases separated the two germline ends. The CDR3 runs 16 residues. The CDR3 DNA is TGTGCCAGTAAACTTACAGGGAACTCTGGGGCCAACGTCCTGACTTTC. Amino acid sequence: CASKLTGNSGANVLTF.

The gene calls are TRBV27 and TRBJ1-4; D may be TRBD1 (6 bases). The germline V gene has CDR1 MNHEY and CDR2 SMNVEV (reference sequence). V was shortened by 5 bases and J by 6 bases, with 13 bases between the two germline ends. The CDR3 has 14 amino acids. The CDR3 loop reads CASSPQGIYEKLFF. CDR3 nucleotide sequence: TGTGCCAGCAGTCCCCAGGGGATTTATGAAAAACTGTTTTTT.

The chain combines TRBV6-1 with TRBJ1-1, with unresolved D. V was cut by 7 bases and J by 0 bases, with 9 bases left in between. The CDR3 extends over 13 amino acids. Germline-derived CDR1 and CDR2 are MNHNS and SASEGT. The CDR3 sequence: CASKSGMNTEAFF. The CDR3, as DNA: TGTGCCAGCAAATCGGGGATGAACACTGAAGCTTTCTTT.

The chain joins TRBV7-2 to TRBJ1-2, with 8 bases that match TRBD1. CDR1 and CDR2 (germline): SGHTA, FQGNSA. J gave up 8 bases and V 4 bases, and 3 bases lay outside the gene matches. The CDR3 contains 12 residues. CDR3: CASSWTGSGYTF. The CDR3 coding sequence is TGTGCCAGCAGCTGGACAGGGAGCGGCTACACCTTC.

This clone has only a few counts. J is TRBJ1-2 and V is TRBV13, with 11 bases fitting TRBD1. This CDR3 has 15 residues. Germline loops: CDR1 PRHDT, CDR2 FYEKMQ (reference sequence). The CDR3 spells CPRRSGQGGGNGYTF. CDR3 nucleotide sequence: TGTCCCCGCCGCTCGGGACAGGGGGGGGGCAATGGCTACACCTTC.

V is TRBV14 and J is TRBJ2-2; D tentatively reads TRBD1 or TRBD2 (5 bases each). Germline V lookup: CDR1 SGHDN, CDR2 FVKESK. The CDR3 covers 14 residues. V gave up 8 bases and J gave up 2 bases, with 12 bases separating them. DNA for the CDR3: TGTGCCAGCCGCCGGGACCTAAACACCGGGGAGCTGTTTTTT. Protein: CASRRDLNTGELFF.

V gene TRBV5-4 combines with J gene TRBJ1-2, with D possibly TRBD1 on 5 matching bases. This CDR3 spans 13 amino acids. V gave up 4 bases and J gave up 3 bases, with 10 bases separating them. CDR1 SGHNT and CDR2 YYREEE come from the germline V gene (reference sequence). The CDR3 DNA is TGTGCCAGCAGCCCGGGGGGGTACTATGGCTACACCTTC. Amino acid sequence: CASSPGGYYGYTF. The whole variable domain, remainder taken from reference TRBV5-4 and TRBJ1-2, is ETGVTQSPTHLIKTRGQQVTLRCSSQSGHNTVSWYQQALGQGPQFIFQYYREEENGRGNFPPRFSGLQFPNYSSELNVNALELDDSALYLCASSPGGYYGYTFGSGTRLTVV.

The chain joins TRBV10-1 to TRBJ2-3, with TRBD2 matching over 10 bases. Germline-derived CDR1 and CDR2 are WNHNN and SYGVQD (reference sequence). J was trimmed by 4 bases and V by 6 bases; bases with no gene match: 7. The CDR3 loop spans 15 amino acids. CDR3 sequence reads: CASSRLAGAADTQYF. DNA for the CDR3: TGCGCCAGCAGCCGGCTAGCGGGGGCGGCAGATACGCAGTATTTT.

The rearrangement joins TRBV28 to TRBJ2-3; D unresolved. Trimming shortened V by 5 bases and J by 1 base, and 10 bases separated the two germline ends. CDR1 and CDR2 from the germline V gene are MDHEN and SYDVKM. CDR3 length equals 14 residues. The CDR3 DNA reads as TGTGCCAGCAGTATTGACACCGGCACAGATACGCAGTATTTT. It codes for CASSIDTGTDTQYF.

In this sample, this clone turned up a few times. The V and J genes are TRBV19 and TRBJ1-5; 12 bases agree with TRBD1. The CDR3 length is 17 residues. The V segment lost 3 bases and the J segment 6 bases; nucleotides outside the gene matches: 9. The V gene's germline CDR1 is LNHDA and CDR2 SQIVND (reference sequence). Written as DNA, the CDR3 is TGTGCCAGTAGTATCTGGGACAGGGGGCGGGCAGGTCAGCCCCAGCATTTT. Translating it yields CASSIWDRGRAGQPQHF.

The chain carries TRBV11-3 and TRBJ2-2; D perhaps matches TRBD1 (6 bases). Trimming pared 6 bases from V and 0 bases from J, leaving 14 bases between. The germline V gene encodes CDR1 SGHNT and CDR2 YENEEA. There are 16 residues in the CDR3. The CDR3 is CASRERSGANTGELFF. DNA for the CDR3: TGTGCCAGCAGGGAGAGATCAGGGGCGAACACCGGGGAGCTGTTTTTT.

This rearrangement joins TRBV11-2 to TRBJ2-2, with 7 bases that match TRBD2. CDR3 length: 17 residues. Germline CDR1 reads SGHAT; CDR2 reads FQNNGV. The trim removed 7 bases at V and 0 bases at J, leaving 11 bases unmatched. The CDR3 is CASMLFGRGANTGELFF. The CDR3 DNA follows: TGTGCCAGCATGCTTTTCGGACGGGGGGCGAACACCGGGGAGCTGTTTTTT.

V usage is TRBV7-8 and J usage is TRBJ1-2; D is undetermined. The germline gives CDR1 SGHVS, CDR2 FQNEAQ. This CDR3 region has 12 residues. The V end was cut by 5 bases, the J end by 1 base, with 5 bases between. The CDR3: CASSQLNYGYTF. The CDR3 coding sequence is TGTGCCAGCAGCCAACTTAACTATGGCTACACCTTC.

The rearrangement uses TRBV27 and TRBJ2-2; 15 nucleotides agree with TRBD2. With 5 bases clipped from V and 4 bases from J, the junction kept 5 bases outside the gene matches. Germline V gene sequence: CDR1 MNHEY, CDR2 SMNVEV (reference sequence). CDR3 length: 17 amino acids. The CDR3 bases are TGTGCCAGCAGTCTTGGACTAGCGGGGGGGCTCACCGGGGAGCTGTTTTTT. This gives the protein CASSLGLAGGLTGELFF.

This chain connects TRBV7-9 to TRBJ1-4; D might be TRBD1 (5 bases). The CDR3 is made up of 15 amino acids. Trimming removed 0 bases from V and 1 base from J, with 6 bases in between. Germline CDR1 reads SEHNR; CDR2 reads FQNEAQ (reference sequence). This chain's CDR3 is CASSLAGVTNEKLFF. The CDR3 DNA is TGTGCCAGCAGCTTAGCGGGGGTAACTAATGAAAAACTGTTTTTT.